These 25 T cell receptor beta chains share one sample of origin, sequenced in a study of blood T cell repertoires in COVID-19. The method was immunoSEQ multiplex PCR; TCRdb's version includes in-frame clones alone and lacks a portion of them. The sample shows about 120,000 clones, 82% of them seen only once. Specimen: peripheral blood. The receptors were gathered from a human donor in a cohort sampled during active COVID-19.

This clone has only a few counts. The CDR3 bases are TGCGCCAGCAGCCAAGAACAGACAGGGTCCTACGAGCAGTACTTC. Its protein is CASSQEQTGSYEQYF. The chain joins TRBV4-1 to TRBJ2-7; 7 bases match TRBD1. The CDR3 has 15 amino acids. V was pared by 0 bases and J by 1 base, with 3 bases of the junction left unmatched. The germline gives CDR1 MGHRA, CDR2 YSYEKL.

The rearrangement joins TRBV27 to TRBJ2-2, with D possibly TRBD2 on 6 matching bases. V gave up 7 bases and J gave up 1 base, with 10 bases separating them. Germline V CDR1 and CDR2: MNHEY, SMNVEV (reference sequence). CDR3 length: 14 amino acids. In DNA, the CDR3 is TGTGCCAGCAAAATGGGGGGGAACACCGGGGAGCTGTTTTTT. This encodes CASKMGGNTGELFF.

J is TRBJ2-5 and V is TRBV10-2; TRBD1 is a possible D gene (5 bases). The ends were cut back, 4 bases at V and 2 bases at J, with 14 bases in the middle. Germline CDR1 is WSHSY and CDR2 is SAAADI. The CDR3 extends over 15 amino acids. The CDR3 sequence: CASSVIQGVQETQYF. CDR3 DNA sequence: TGCGCCAGCAGTGTGATCCAGGGCGTACAAGAGACCCAGTACTTC.

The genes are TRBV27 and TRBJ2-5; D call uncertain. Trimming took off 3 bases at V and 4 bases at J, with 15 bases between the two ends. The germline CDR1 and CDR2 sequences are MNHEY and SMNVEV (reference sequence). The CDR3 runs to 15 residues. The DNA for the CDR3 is TGTGCCAGCAGTTTGACCCCGGGTAGATTAGAGACCCAGTACTTC. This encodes CASSLTPGRLETQYF.

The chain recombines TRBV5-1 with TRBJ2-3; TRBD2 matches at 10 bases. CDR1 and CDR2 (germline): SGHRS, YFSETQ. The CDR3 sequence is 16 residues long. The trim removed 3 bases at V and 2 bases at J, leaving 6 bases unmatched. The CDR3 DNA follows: TGCGCCAGCAGCTCGGGAGCGGGGGGGATCACAGATACGCAGTATTTT. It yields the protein CASSSGAGGITDTQYF.

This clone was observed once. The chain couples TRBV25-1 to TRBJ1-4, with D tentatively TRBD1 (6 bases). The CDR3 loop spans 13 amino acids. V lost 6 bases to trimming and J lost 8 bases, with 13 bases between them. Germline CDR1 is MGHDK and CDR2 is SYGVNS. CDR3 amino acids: CASRDTRGEKLFF. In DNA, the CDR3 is TGTGCCAGCAGGGACACAAGGGGGGAAAAACTGTTTTTT.

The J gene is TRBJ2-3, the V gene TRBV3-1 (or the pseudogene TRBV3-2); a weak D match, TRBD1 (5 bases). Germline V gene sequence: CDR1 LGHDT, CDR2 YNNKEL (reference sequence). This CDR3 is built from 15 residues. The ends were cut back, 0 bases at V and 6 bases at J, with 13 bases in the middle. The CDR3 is CASSQDRGAPDTQYF. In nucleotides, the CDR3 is TGTGCCAGCAGCCAAGATCGTGGGGCTCCGGATACGCAGTATTTT.

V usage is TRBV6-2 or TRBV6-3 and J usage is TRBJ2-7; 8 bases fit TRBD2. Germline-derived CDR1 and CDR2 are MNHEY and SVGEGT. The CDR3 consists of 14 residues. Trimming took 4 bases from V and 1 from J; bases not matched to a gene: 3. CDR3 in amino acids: CASSSASGSYEQYF. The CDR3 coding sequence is TGTGCCAGCAGTTCGGCTAGCGGGTCCTACGAGCAGTACTTC.

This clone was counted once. For the CDR3, the DNA is TGCAGCGTTCGGACGGCCAGGGCAAAGACCCAGTACTTC. Its translation is CSVRTARAKTQYF. V gene TRBV29-1 combines with J gene TRBJ2-5; a weak D match, TRBD1 (5 bases). The CDR3 is 13 residues long. V gave up 5 bases and J gave up 6 bases, with 16 bases separating them. Per germline, CDR1 SQVTM and CDR2 ANQGSEA.

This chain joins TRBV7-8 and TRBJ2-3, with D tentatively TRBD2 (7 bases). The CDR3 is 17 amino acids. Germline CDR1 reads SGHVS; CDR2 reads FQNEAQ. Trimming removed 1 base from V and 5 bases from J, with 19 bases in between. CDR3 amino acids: CASSLVAGGGLGDTQYF. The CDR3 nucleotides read TGTGCCAGCAGCTTAGTGGCGGGCGGGGGCTTGGGAGATACGCAGTATTTT.

The CDR3 sequence: CASNPGQGVEKLFF. CDR3 in DNA: TGTGCCAGCAACCCGGGACAGGGTGTTGAAAAACTGTTTTTT. The rearrangement uses TRBV7-8 and TRBJ1-4; TRBD1 matches 9 bases. Germline CDR1 is SGHVS and CDR2 is FQNEAQ. The V segment lost 7 bases and the J segment 7 bases; nucleotides outside the gene matches: 7. CDR3 length: 14 amino acids.

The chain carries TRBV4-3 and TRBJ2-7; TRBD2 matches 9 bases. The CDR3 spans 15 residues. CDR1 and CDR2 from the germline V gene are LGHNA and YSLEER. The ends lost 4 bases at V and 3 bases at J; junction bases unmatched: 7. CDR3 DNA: TGCGCCAGCAGCCCTCTAGCGGGGAATATCTACGAGCAGTACTTC. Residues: CASSPLAGNIYEQYF.

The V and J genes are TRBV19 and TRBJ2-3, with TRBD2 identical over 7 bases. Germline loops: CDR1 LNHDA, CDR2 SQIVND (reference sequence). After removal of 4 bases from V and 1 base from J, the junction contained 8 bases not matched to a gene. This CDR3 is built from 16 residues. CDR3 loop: CASSTPGLPGTDTQYF. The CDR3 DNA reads TGTGCCAGTAGTACTCCGGGACTACCAGGCACAGATACGCAGTATTTT.

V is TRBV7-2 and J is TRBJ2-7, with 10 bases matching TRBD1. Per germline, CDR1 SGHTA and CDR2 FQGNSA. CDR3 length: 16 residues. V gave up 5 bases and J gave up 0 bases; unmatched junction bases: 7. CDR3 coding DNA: TGTGCCAGCAGCCGCCCCGGGACAGGGGTCTCCTACGAGCAGTACTTC. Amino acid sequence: CASSRPGTGVSYEQYF.

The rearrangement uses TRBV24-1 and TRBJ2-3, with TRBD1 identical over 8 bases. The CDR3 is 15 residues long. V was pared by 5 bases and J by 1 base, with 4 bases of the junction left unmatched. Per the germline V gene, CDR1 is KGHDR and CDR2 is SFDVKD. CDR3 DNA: TGTGCCACCAGTGCGGCAGGGGGCGGCACAGATACGCAGTATTTT. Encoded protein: CATSAAGGGTDTQYF.

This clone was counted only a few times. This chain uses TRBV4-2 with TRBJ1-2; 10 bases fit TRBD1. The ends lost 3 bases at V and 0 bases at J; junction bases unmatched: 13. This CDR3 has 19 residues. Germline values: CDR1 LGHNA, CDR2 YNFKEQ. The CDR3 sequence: CASSQKKVGQGSSNYGYTF. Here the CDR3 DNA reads TGTGCCAGCAGCCAGAAGAAGGTGGGACAGGGGAGTTCTAACTATGGCTACACCTTC.

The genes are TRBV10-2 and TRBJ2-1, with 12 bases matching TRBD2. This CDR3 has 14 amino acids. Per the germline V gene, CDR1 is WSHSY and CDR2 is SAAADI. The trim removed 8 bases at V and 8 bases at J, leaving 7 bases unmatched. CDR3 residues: CASGSSGGAYEQFF. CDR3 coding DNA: TGCGCCAGCGGGTCTAGCGGGGGGGCCTATGAGCAGTTCTTC.

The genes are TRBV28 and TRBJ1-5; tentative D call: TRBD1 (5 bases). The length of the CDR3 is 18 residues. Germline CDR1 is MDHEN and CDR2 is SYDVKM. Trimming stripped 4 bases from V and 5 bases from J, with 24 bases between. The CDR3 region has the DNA TGTGCCAGCAGTTACGATAGCCCCGGGGGTCGGATGGATCAGCCCCAGCATTTT. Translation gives CASSYDSPGGRMDQPQHF.

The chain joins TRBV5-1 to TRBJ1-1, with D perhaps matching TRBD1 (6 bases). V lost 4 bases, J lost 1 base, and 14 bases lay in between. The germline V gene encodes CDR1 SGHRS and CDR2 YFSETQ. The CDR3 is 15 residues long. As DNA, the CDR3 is TGCGCCAGCAGCGACCCGAGGGGGGGGAACACTGAAGCTTTCTTT. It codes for CASSDPRGGNTEAFF.

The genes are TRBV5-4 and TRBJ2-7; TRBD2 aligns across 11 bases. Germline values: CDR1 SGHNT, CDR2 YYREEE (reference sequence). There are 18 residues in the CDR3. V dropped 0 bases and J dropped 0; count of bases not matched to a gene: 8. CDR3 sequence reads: CASSLGASGGFSSYEQYF. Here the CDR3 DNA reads TGTGCCAGCAGCTTGGGGGCTAGCGGGGGGTTTAGCTCCTACGAGCAGTACTTC.

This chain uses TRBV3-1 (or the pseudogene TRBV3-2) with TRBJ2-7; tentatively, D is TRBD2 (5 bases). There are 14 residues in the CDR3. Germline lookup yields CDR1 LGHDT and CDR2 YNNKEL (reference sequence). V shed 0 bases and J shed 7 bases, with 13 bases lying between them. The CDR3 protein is CASSQDRGAREQYF. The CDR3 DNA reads TGTGCCAGCAGCCAAGATCGGGGTGCTAGAGAGCAGTACTTC.

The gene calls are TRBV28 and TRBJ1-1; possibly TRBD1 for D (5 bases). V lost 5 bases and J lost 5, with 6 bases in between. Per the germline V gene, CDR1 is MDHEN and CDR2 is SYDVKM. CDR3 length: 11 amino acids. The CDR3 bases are TGTGCCAGCAGTCGGGGGACTGAAGCTTTCTTT. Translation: CASSRGTEAFF.

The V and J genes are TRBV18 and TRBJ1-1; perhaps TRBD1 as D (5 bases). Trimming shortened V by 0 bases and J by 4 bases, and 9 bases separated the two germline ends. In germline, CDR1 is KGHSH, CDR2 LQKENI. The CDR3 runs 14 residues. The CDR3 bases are TGTGCCAGCTCACCACCTGGGGGGGGCACTGAAGCTTTCTTT. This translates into CASSPPGGGTEAFF.

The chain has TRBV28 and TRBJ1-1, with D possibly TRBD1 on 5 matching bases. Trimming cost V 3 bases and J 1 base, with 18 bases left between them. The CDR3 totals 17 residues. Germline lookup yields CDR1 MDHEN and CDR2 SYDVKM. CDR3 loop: CASSFEGGGGGNTEAFF. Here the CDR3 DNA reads TGTGCCAGCAGTTTTGAGGGTGGCGGCGGGGGGAACACTGAAGCTTTCTTT.

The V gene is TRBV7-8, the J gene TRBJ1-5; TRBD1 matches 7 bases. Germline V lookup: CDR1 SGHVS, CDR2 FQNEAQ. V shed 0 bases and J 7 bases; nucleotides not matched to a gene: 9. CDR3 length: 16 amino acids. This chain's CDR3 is CASSLASWDSLQPQHF. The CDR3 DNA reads TGTGCCAGCAGCTTAGCGTCATGGGACAGTCTCCAGCCCCAGCATTTT.